This T cell receptor (beta chain) was sequenced in a study of cytomegalovirus exposure and HLA in healthy donors. Trimming removed 0 bases at V and 6 bases at J, with 9 bases between. The CDR3 is 14 amino acids. Per germline, CDR1 MGHRA and CDR2 YSYEKL. This PCR relied on a set of 60 Vbeta primers and 13 Jbeta primers. Using immunoSEQ multiplex PCR, the repertoire was profiled, and TCRdb retains in-frame clones only, with some absent. The sample lists some 250,000 clones, roughly 82% occurring once. The genes are TRBV4-1 and TRBJ2-1; D possibly corresponds to TRBD2 (5 bases). The sequenced material came from PBMCs. The sequence was obtained from a woman aged 40 to 50 in good health and CMV-seropositive. In nucleotides, the CDR3 is TGCGCCAGCAGCCAAGATCGGACTCGCAATGAGCAGTTCTTC. This encodes CASSQDRTRNEQFF.